This entry concerns a single TCR beta chain. This entry comes from a study of blood T cell repertoires in COVID-19. Only in-frame clones appear in the TCRdb table, and some are missing; sequencing was by immunoSEQ multiplex PCR. The repertoire holds about 140,000 clones, with over 70% as singletons. With 3 bases removed from V and 7 bases from J, the gap between germline ends came to 6 bases. The CDR3 spans 10 residues. Germline V gene data show CDR1 as DFQATT and CDR2 as SNEGSKA (reference sequence). The TCR sequence derives from a man in his 60s who had recovered from COVID-19. This rearrangement joins TRBV20-1 to TRBJ1-1; D uncertain. Sequencing used PBMCs or T cells enriched from blood (not recorded which). The chain's CDR3 is CSARGDEAFF. The CDR3 coding sequence is TGCAGTGCTAGGGGAGATGAAGCTTTCTTT.